The entry that follows covers one TCR beta chain sequence. Its antigen is still unknown. The related graft donor's blood sample was taken on the day of bone marrow donation. The germline V and J ends were trimmed by 2 bases and 0 bases, with 3 bases remaining between them. CDR3 length: 13 amino acids. Germline V gene data show CDR1 as KGHSY and CDR2 as FQNENV. These data belong to a study of T cells after posttransplantation cyclophosphamide. Study-level points and caveats: Later post-transplant blood repertoires were often dominated by donor CD8+ memory clones. After PTCy, TRB diversity resembled that of CNI/methotrexate controls.

Only in-frame clones appear in the TCRdb table, and some are missing; sequencing was by immunoSEQ multiplex PCR. The data contain about 19,000 clones, roughly 85% of them singletons. The TCR was taken from a man aged 25-45 years in good health and a related stem cell transplant donor. The sequencing sample was made of memory CD4+ T cells sorted from blood. The chain carries TRBV16 and TRBJ2-3; D is uncertain. In DNA form, the CDR3 reads TGTGCCAGCAGCCAACTTAGCACAGATACGCAGTATTTT. Protein sequence: CASSQLSTDTQYF. The full variable domain, in which reference TRBV16 and TRBJ2-3 provide the parts outside the CDR3, is GEEVAQTPKHLVRGEGQKAKLYCAPIKGHSYVFWYQQVLKNEFKFLISFQNENVFDETGMPKERFSAKCLPNSPCSLEIQATKLEDSAVYFCASSQLSTDTQYFGPGTRLTVL.